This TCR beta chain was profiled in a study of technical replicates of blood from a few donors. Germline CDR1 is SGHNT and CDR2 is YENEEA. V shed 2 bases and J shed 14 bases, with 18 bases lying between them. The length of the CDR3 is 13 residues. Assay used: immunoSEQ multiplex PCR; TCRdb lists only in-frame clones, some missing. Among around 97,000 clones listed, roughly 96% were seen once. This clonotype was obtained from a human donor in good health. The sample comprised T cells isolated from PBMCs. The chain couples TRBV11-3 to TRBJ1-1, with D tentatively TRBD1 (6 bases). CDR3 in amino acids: CASSLSGGRESFF. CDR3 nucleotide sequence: TGTGCCAGCAGCTTAAGTGGGGGCAGGGAGTCGTTCTTT.